The source of this TCR beta chain is a study of T-cell memory formation after mild COVID-19. From 5'RACE with constant-segment primers came TCR alpha and TCR beta cDNA libraries that carried sample barcodes and UMIs. In TCRdb, the 5' RACE reads were re-called with MiXCR into one record per CDR3 protein. The sample lists about 320,000 distinct CDR3 sequences, roughly 13% occurring once. V gave up 0 bases and J gave up 2 bases; unmatched junction bases: 6. Germline V gene lookup returns CDR1 SGHTA and CDR2 FQGNSA. CDR3 length: 17 residues. What was sequenced was PBMCs or a T cell subset sorted from them (not recorded which). This clonotype was sampled from a man younger than 30 who had mild COVID-19 (a few samples of this study predate the infection). Cell type and time point are not known. This chain connects TRBV7-2 to TRBJ2-1; 8 bases are shared with TRBD2. This CDR3 is CASSLAKQRGPYNEQFF. The CDR3 region has the DNA TGTGCCAGCAGCTTAGCGAAGCAGCGGGGGCCCTACAATGAGCAGTTCTTC.